The sequence of this T cell receptor (beta chain) was determined in a study of vaccination and CD4 T cells after COVID-19. Study as a whole: The post-COVID sampling time was a median roughly 100 days after diagnosis, ranging from 35 to 161. Ranging from 14 to 241, the interval between dose two and post-vaccine sampling had a median of 72 days. The stimulus for the cells was overlapping spike peptides derived from SARS-CoV-2, HCoV-NL63, HCoV-OC43 and HCoV-229E.

This CDR3 contains 15 residues. Losses at the gene ends were 0 bases for V and 0 bases for J; bases not matched to a gene: 2. The V gene's germline CDR1 is DFQATT and CDR2 SNEGSKA (reference sequence). Sequencing of DNA taken from cultured CD4+ T cells relied on the Oncomine TCR Beta short-read assay. Someone extracted genomic DNA from cultured CD4+ T cells. TCRdb independently ran MiXCR on the PCR reads; one entry per CDR3 protein. The sample has fewer than 10,000 distinct CDR3 sequences, under 40% seen once; the top ten hold approximately 8%. Comment on this clonotype: What it recognizes is unknown.

Treatment specified: approximately 9-day PBMC culture with coronavirus spike peptide pools or control peptides (ViraFEST assay). During the years 2011-2018, before the COVID-19 pandemic, the unexposed donor's CD4+ T cells were collected. ViraFEST used peptide pools to expand antigen-specific T cells, then sequenced TCRs. Sequencing used CD4+ T cells from blood, cultured in vitro. This clonotype was sampled from a human donor in good health. The rearrangement links TRBV20-1 to TRBJ2-1; 7 bases fit TRBD2. The CDR3 is CSAREGGSSYNEQFF. The DNA of the CDR3 is TGCAGTGCTAGAGAGGGCGGGAGCTCCTACAATGAGCAGTTCTTC.